Listed here are 22 T cell receptor beta chains from one sample, sequenced in a study of technical replicates of blood from a few donors. Data came from immunoSEQ multiplex PCR; TCRdb stores just in-frame clones and leaves some out. The sample lists roughly 60,000 clones, 65% to 90% seen once, with approximately 5.4% in the top ten. Sequenced sample: PBMCs. All receptors derive from a human donor in good health. Some clones in this sample may be carry-over from other donors' samples.

The genes are TRBV14 and TRBJ2-3; 8 bases map to TRBD2. V was pared by 4 bases and J by 0 bases, with 3 bases of the junction left unmatched. CDR3 length: 15 amino acids. Germline CDR1 SGHDN, CDR2 FVKESK. CDR3 residues: CASSPTSGSTDTQYF. Written as DNA, the CDR3 is TGTGCCAGCAGCCCAACTAGCGGTAGCACAGATACGCAGTATTTT.

This chain connects TRBV5-1 to TRBJ1-6; no firm D call. Germline CDR1 and CDR2: SGHRS and YFSETQ. This CDR3 is 13 amino acids long. Trimming left V 4 bases short and J 2 bases short, with 4 bases between. CDR3 sequence (DNA): TGCGCCAGCAGCCGTACCTATAATTCACCCCTCCACTTT. Translated: CASSRTYNSPLHF.

The chain carries TRBV19 and TRBJ1-2; D ambiguous. From germline, CDR1 is LNHDA and CDR2 SQIVND (reference sequence). Trimming cost V 6 bases and J 14 bases, with 25 bases left between them. The CDR3 is 14 amino acids. The CDR3 bases are TGTGCCAGTAGGGGCACTGCCGACGCCGTGAAATCTACCTTC. Its translation is CASRGTADAVKSTF.

V and J are TRBV10-3 and TRBJ1-1; D uncertain. The CDR3 is 11 residues long. V was clipped by 8 bases and J by 6 bases, with 10 bases between them. Germline CDR1 is ENHRY and CDR2 is SYGVKD. The CDR3 loop is CAIGQTSEAFF. CDR3 coding DNA: TGTGCCATCGGGCAGACCTCTGAAGCTTTCTTT.

The chain carries TRBV9 and TRBJ2-1; 7 nucleotides align to TRBD2. Germline CDR1 and CDR2: SGDLS and YYNGEE. This CDR3 region has 13 residues. V trimming: 3 bases; J trimming: 5 bases; junction bases outside the gene matches: 2. The CDR3 is CASSGTSDNEQFF. The CDR3 nucleotides are TGTGCCAGCAGCGGTACTAGCGACAATGAGCAGTTCTTC.

In its sample, this clone was seen once. V is TRBV10-3 and J is TRBJ2-7, with D hard to call. Germline V lookup: CDR1 ENHRY, CDR2 SYGVKD. V dropped 10 bases and J dropped 4 bases, with 17 bases sitting between them. The CDR3 covers 13 residues. CDR3 region: CASGSPSLYEQYF. The CDR3 DNA follows: TGTGCCAGCGGCTCTCCCTCCTTATACGAGCAGTACTTC.

In DNA, the CDR3 is TGTGCCACCAGCAGACCGGGACAGACCTACGAGCAGTACTTC. This translates into CATSRPGQTYEQYF. The V gene is TRBV15, the J gene TRBJ2-7, with 7 positions matching TRBD1. CDR1 LNHNV and CDR2 YYDKDF come from the germline V gene (reference sequence). V was pared by 2 bases and J by 2 bases, with 3 bases of the junction left unmatched. CDR3 size: 14 residues.

J is TRBJ1-5 and V is TRBV4-3; TRBD1 might be the D (5 bases). Looked up from germline, CDR1 is LGHNA and CDR2 is YSLEER. CDR3 length: 18 residues. The V gene lost 1 base and the J gene lost 0 bases, with 16 bases spanning the gap. CDR3 nucleotide sequence: TGCGCCAGCAGCCAAGTTGGTGACGGGACTTATAGCAATCAGCCCCAGCATTTT. Protein sequence: CASSQVGDGTYSNQPQHF.

The chain employs TRBV2 and TRBJ2-3; 8 bases map to TRBD2. The germline gives CDR1 SNHLY, CDR2 FYNNEI. Germline trimming cut 5 bases from V and 3 bases from J; bases unmatched to any gene: 10. CDR3 length: 16 residues. CDR3 in DNA: TGTGCCAGCAGTCGCGGGAGCGGGGGTTGGACAGATACGCAGTATTTT. This gives the protein CASSRGSGGWTDTQYF. Complete variable domain (other parts from reference TRBV2 and TRBJ2-3): EPEVTQTPSHQVTQMGQEVILRCVPISNHLYFYWYRQILGQKVEFLVSFYNNEISEKSEIFDDQFSVERPDGSNFTLKIRSTKLEDSAMYFCASSRGSGGWTDTQYFGPGTRLTVL.

V usage is TRBV19 and J usage is TRBJ2-5, with D tentatively TRBD2 (6 bases). V lost 3 bases to trimming and J lost 5 bases, with 19 bases between them. The CDR3 covers 16 residues. From germline, CDR1 is LNHDA and CDR2 SQIVND (reference sequence). CDR3 DNA sequence: TGTGCCAGTAGTATGGGTAGCGGAAGCCCAGGGGAGACCCAGTACTTC. It translates to CASSMGSGSPGETQYF.

This chain uses TRBV6-1 with TRBJ2-7; the D gene is possibly TRBD1 (6 bases). Between the trimmed V and J ends, which lost 2 bases and 2 bases, there was a span of 10 bases. Germline CDR1 MNHNS, CDR2 SASEGT. The CDR3 runs 14 residues. CDR3 DNA: TGTGCCAGCAGTGAAACAGGGTCCCCCTACGAGCAGTACTTC. It translates to CASSETGSPYEQYF.

This chain links TRBV4-3 with TRBJ2-3; TRBD1 aligns across 12 bases. The CDR3 covers 18 residues. Germline CDR1 LGHNA, CDR2 YSLEER. J lost 6 bases, V lost 1 base, and 11 bases had no gene match. DNA of the CDR3: TGCGCCAGCAGCCAAGCCGGCGGGGGACAGGGGGCGCAGGATACGCAGTATTTT. Encoded protein: CASSQAGGGQGAQDTQYF.

The count of this clone is one. V usage is TRBV7-6 and J usage is TRBJ2-7; tentative D call: TRBD2 (5 bases). The V end lost 1 base, the J end lost 6 bases, and 10 bases lay between the germline ends. Germline assignment: CDR1 SGHVS and CDR2 FNYEAQ. The CDR3 runs to 13 residues. CDR3 sequence: CASSLELDSEQYF. DNA for the CDR3: TGTGCCAGCAGCTTAGAATTGGACTCCGAGCAGTACTTC. Full variable domain (remainder filled in from reference TRBV7-6 and TRBJ2-7): GAGVSQSPRYKVTKRGQDVALRCDPISGHVSLYWYRQALGQGPEFLTYFNYEAQQDKSGLPNDRFSAERPEGSISTLTIQRTEQRDSAMYRCASSLELDSEQYFGPGTRLTVT.

The chain recombines TRBV10-3 with TRBJ2-7; the match to TRBD1 covers 9 bases. J lost 5 bases, V lost 8 bases, and 7 bases had no gene match. This CDR3 has 13 residues. Looked up from germline, CDR1 is ENHRY and CDR2 is SYGVKD. The chain's CDR3 is CAIAGTGTDEQYF. The CDR3 coding sequence is TGTGCCATCGCCGGGACAGGGACCGACGAGCAGTACTTC.

The V call is TRBV5-6, the J call TRBJ2-7; D may be TRBD2 (6 bases). Per germline, CDR1 SGHDT and CDR2 YYEEEE. The V gene lost 2 bases and the J gene lost 0 bases, with 9 bases spanning the gap. This CDR3 has 14 amino acids. Here the CDR3 DNA reads TGTGCCAGCAGCTTCCGGGGGTCCTCCTACGAGCAGTACTTC. This encodes CASSFRGSSYEQYF.

The chain carries TRBV6-6 and TRBJ2-1, with 12 bases that match TRBD2. Trimming removed 5 bases from V and 9 bases from J; junction bases left unmatched: 8. There are 15 residues in the CDR3. Germline-derived CDR1 and CDR2 are MNHNY and SVGAGI (reference sequence). As DNA, the CDR3 is TGTGCCAGCAGTACCGGACTAGCGGGAAAGGGTGAGCAGTTCTTC. It translates to CASSTGLAGKGEQFF.

V and J are TRBV25-1 and TRBJ1-2, with D maybe TRBD1 (6 bases). The CDR3 has 15 residues. Looked up from germline, CDR1 is MGHDK and CDR2 is SYGVNS. With 1 base removed from V and 6 bases from J, the gap between germline ends came to 15 bases. CDR3 residues: CASSESRGGDDGYTF. The CDR3 region has the DNA TGTGCCAGCAGTGAATCGAGGGGGGGCGATGATGGCTACACCTTC.

Here the CDR3 DNA reads TGTGCCAGCAGAGGGACAGGGGTCGGGTGGACTGAAGCTTTCTTT. Translation gives CASRGTGVGWTEAFF. The chain has TRBV27 and TRBJ1-1, with 10 nucleotides matching TRBD1. Germline CDR1 and CDR2: MNHEY and SMNVEV (reference sequence). The CDR3 runs to 15 residues. The trim removed 6 bases at V and 5 bases at J, leaving 9 bases unmatched.

CDR3 amino acids: CASSLGSGGGNIQYF. CDR3 nucleotide sequence: TGTGCCAGCAGCTTAGGGAGCGGGGGGGGGAACATTCAGTACTTC. The rearrangement uses TRBV7-8 and TRBJ2-4; 10 bases are shared with TRBD2. Germline V CDR1 and CDR2: SGHVS, FQNEAQ. V lost 1 base, J lost 7 bases, and 4 bases stayed unmatched. This CDR3 has 15 amino acids.

The chain has TRBV6-6 and TRBJ2-1; 10 positions match TRBD2. Trimming took 2 bases from V and 5 from J; bases not matched to a gene: 3. The CDR3 is 15 residues long. Germline-derived CDR1 and CDR2 are MNHNY and SVGAGI (reference sequence). This CDR3 is CASSYHTSGNNEQFF. CDR3 in DNA: TGTGCCAGCAGTTACCACACTAGCGGGAACAATGAGCAGTTCTTC.

The chain combines TRBV12-5 with TRBJ2-7, with 9 positions matching TRBD2. The V segment lost 2 bases and the J segment 4 bases; nucleotides outside the gene matches: 6. Germline lookup yields CDR1 LGHNT and CDR2 FRNRAP. This CDR3 has 15 amino acids. As DNA, the CDR3 is TGTGCTAGTGGTTTGTTCGCGGGAGGGAGGTACGAGCAGTACTTC. Its protein is CASGLFAGGRYEQYF. The entire variable domain, with the rest obtained from reference TRBV12-5 and TRBJ2-7, is as follows: DARVTQTPRHKVTEMGQEVTMRCQPILGHNTVFWYRQTMMQGLELLAYFRNRAPLDDSGMPKDRFSAEMPDATLATLKIQPSEPRDSAVYFCASGLFAGGRYEQYFGPGTRLTVT.

The gene calls are TRBV9 and TRBJ2-7; 7 nucleotides line up with TRBD1. The V and J ends lost 0 bases and 5 bases, in that order; junction bases with no gene match: 5. The CDR3 covers 14 residues. Germline lookup yields CDR1 SGDLS and CDR2 YYNGEE. The CDR3 region is CASSVDQGVHEQYF. The CDR3 nucleotides read TGTGCCAGCAGCGTAGACCAGGGGGTTCACGAGCAGTACTTC. Full variable domain (remainder filled in from reference TRBV9 and TRBJ2-7): DSGVTQTPKHLITATGQRVTLRCSPRSGDLSVYWYQQSLDQGLQFLIQYYNGEERAKGNILERFSAQQFPDLHSELNLSSLELGDSALYFCASSVDQGVHEQYFGPGTRLTVT.